The subject of this entry is one TCR beta chain. This sample is part of a study of blood T cell repertoires in COVID-19. This table comes from immunoSEQ multiplex PCR, and its TCRdb copy is limited to in-frame clones, with some not included. This table holds approximately 46,000 clones, roughly 82% found once. This CDR3 has 14 amino acids. CDR1 and CDR2 from the germline V gene are SGHTA and FQGTGA. The junction had 4 bases not matched to a gene; V was cut back by 5 bases and J by 5 bases. The V and J genes are TRBV7-3 and TRBJ1-1; 11 bases line up with TRBD1. Specimen: peripheral blood. This TCR was recovered from a woman aged 55 to 70 with acute or convalescent COVID-19. The DNA of the CDR3 is TGTGCCAGCAGCCCGGGGACAGGGGGGACTGAAGCTTTCTTT. It yields the protein CASSPGTGGTEAFF. Full variable domain (remainder filled in from reference TRBV7-3 and TRBJ1-1): GAGVSQTPSNKVTEKGKYVELRCDPISGHTALYWYRQSLGQGPEFLIYFQGTGAADDSGLPNDRFFAVRPEGSVSTLKIQRTERGDSAVYLCASSPGTGGTEAFFGQGTRLTVV.